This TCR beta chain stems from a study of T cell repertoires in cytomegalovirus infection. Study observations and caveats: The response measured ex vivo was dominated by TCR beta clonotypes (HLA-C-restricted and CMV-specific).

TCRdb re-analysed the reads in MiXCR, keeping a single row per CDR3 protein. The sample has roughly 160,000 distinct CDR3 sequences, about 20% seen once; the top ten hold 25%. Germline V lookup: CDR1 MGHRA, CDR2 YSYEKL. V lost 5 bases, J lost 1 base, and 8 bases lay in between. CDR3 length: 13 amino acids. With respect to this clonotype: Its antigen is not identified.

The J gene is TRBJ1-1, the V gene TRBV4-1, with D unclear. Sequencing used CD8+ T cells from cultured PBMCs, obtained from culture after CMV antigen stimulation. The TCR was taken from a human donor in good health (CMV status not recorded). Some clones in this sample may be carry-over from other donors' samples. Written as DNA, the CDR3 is TGCGCCAGCAGCACGCTACAGAACACTGAAGCTTTCTTT. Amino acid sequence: CASSTLQNTEAFF.